Listed below are T cell receptor beta chains from one sample, sequenced in a study of T cell responses to AZD1222 COVID-19 vaccine. Clones were sequenced by immunoSEQ multiplex PCR, and TCRdb holds only the in-frame ones, with some missing. The data contain 150,000 or so clones, 85% to 95% of them singletons. The starting material was peripheral blood, obtained on day 0 of AZD1222 vaccination. The receptors here all came from an adult in good health. The CDR3 runs from the conserved cysteine through the conserved F or W. The D gene is left open where the match is weak. Clone size appears in some rows only: once, few, many, or a class for an expanded clone.

d_call: NA
j_call: TRBJ2-7
v_call: TRBV5-5
clone_size: NA
cdr3_aa: CASSRSGPGLYEQYF
cdr3_nt: TGTGCCAGCAGCCGGAGTGGACCGGGTCTTTACGAGCAGTACTTC

d_call: NA
j_call: TRBJ2-5
v_call: TRBV7-9
clone_size: NA
cdr3_aa: CASSLQGLVEWETQYF
cdr3_nt: TGTGCCAGCTCCCTCCAGGGGCTCGTTGAGTGGGAGACCCAGTACTTC

d_call: NA
j_call: TRBJ1-1
v_call: TRBV30
clone_size: NA
cdr3_aa: CAWSKGGNTEAFF
cdr3_nt: TGTGCCTGGAGTAAAGGGGGGAACACTGAAGCTTTCTTT

d_call: TRBD1
j_call: TRBJ1-4
v_call: TRBV29-1
clone_size: NA
cdr3_aa: CSVSDRAGEKLFF
cdr3_nt: TGCAGCGTGAGTGACAGGGCCGGTGAAAAACTGTTTTTT

d_call: NA
j_call: TRBJ1-1
v_call: TRBV6-5
clone_size: NA
cdr3_aa: CASTEAGRGGTEAFF
cdr3_nt: TGTGCCAGCACCGAGGCGGGACGCGGGGGCACTGAAGCTTTCTTT

d_call: TRBD1
j_call: TRBJ1-2
v_call: TRBV5-6
clone_size: once
cdr3_aa: CASSPGTGLYGYTF
cdr3_nt: TGTGCCAGCAGCCCGGGGACAGGGTTATATGGCTACACCTTC

d_call: NA
j_call: TRBJ1-2
v_call: TRBV6-5
clone_size: NA
cdr3_aa: CASSPSANYGYTF
cdr3_nt: TGTGCCAGCAGTCCTTCGGCCAACTATGGCTACACCTTC

d_call: NA
j_call: TRBJ1-4
v_call: TRBV7-8
clone_size: NA
cdr3_aa: CASSPISHRKLFF
cdr3_nt: TGTGCCAGCAGCCCAATCTCACATCGGAAACTGTTTTTT

d_call: TRBD1
j_call: TRBJ2-1
v_call: TRBV9
clone_size: NA
cdr3_aa: CASSQDRVVYNEQFF
cdr3_nt: TGTGCCAGCAGCCAGGACAGGGTTGTTTACAATGAGCAGTTCTTC

d_call: NA
j_call: TRBJ2-5
v_call: TRBV30
clone_size: NA
cdr3_aa: CAWSRQGETQYF
cdr3_nt: TGTGCCTGGAGTCGGCAGGGGGAGACCCAGTACTTC

d_call: NA
j_call: TRBJ2-5
v_call: TRBV6-5
clone_size: NA
cdr3_aa: CASSVPGQETQYF
cdr3_nt: TGTGCCAGCAGCGTTCCGGGCCAAGAGACCCAGTACTTC

d_call: TRBD1
j_call: TRBJ1-2
v_call: TRBV28
clone_size: NA
cdr3_aa: CASSASGTANYGYTF
cdr3_nt: TGTGCCAGCAGCGCCTCGGGGACAGCTAACTATGGCTACACCTTC

d_call: TRBD1
j_call: TRBJ2-5
v_call: TRBV3-1/TRBV3-2
clone_size: NA
cdr3_aa: CASSQDRVRETQYF
cdr3_nt: TGTGCCAGCAGCCAGGACAGGGTACGGGAGACCCAGTACTTC

d_call: TRBD1
j_call: TRBJ1-2
v_call: TRBV6-6
clone_size: NA
cdr3_aa: CASSLDRGLEYGYTF
cdr3_nt: TGTGCCAGCAGTTTGGACAGGGGGCTTGAATATGGCTACACCTTC

d_call: NA
j_call: TRBJ1-5
v_call: TRBV10-3
clone_size: NA
cdr3_aa: CAISEDSNQPQHF
cdr3_nt: TGTGCCATCAGTGAGGACAGCAATCAGCCCCAGCATTTT

d_call: NA
j_call: TRBJ1-2
v_call: TRBV30
clone_size: NA
cdr3_aa: CAWAGQPYGYTF
cdr3_nt: TGTGCCTGGGCCGGGCAGCCCTATGGCTACACCTTC

d_call: NA
j_call: TRBJ1-2
v_call: TRBV7-2
clone_size: NA
cdr3_aa: CASSALGGLYGYTF
cdr3_nt: TGTGCCAGCAGCGCATTGGGGGGTCTCTATGGCTACACCTTC

d_call: TRBD1
j_call: TRBJ2-2
v_call: TRBV4-1
clone_size: once
cdr3_aa: CASSQPDRESGELFF
cdr3_nt: TGCGCCAGCAGCCAACCGGACAGGGAGTCCGGGGAGCTGTTTTTT

d_call: TRBD1
j_call: TRBJ1-5
v_call: TRBV7-2
clone_size: NA
cdr3_aa: CASSLEVGQGDQPQHF
cdr3_nt: TGTGCCAGCAGCTTAGAAGTGGGACAGGGGGATCAGCCCCAGCATTTT

d_call: NA
j_call: TRBJ1-1
v_call: TRBV12-3/TRBV12-4
clone_size: NA
cdr3_aa: CASSKNPNTEAFF
cdr3_nt: TGTGCCAGCAGCAAGAACCCAAACACTGAAGCTTTCTTT

d_call: NA
j_call: TRBJ2-2
v_call: TRBV7-9
clone_size: NA
cdr3_aa: CASSLALTSSFHTGELFF
cdr3_nt: TGTGCCAGCAGCTTAGCCCTTACTAGTTCATTCCACACCGGGGAGCTGTTTTTT

d_call: NA
j_call: TRBJ1-2
v_call: TRBV5-1
clone_size: NA
cdr3_aa: CASSPVGVGGYGYTF
cdr3_nt: TGCGCCAGCAGCCCAGTCGGGGTGGGAGGCTATGGCTACACCTTC

d_call: NA
j_call: TRBJ1-4
v_call: TRBV21-1
clone_size: NA
cdr3_aa: CASIFQTTGANEKLFF
cdr3_nt: TGTGCCAGCATCTTCCAAACCACAGGCGCTAATGAAAAACTGTTTTTT

d_call: NA
j_call: TRBJ1-2
v_call: TRBV12-3/TRBV12-4
clone_size: NA
cdr3_aa: CASKKQGFAGYTF
cdr3_nt: TGTGCCAGCAAAAAACAGGGTTTTGCGGGCTACACCTTC

d_call: TRBD1
j_call: TRBJ1-5
v_call: TRBV19
clone_size: NA
cdr3_aa: CASKEGQMRQPQHF
cdr3_nt: TGTGCCAGTAAGGAGGGACAGATGAGGCAGCCCCAGCATTTT